A selection of T cell receptor beta chains follows, all from one sample in a study of blood T cell repertoires in COVID-19. TCRdb's copy holds only in-frame clones and misses some; the assay was immunoSEQ multiplex PCR. The top ten hold about 4.7% of the sample, which has 150,000 to 200,000 clones, around nine tenths seen once. Sequences were obtained from peripheral blood. The receptors here all came from a human donor in a cohort sampled during active COVID-19. Both conserved end residues are part of each CDR3. The order of the fields is J gene, V gene, clone size, D gene, CDR3 protein, CDR3 DNA. A D gene is named only where the DNA matches it firmly. The listing skips clone size in some rows; elsewhere it reads once, few, many or a size class.

TRBJ1-5 | TRBV19 | NA | NA | CASSIQADNQPQHF | TGTGCCAGTAGTATACAGGCAGACAATCAGCCCCAGCATTTT
TRBJ1-1 | TRBV3-1/TRBV3-2 | NA | NA | CASSHDSLNTEAFF | TGTGCCAGCAGCCACGACTCCTTGAACACTGAAGCTTTCTTT
TRBJ1-2 | TRBV7-9 | NA | TRBD1 | CASSLGTGGHYGYTF | TGTGCCAGCAGCTTAGGAACAGGGGGCCACTATGGCTACACCTTC
TRBJ2-2 | TRBV7-9 | few | NA | CASSSSGELFF | TGTGCCAGCAGCAGCTCAGGGGAGCTGTTTTTT
TRBJ2-7 | TRBV11-3 | NA | NA | CASSHNEDEQYF | TGTGCCAGCAGCCACAATGAAGACGAGCAGTACTTC
TRBJ2-7 | TRBV7-6 | NA | TRBD2 | CASGRGVYEQYF | TGTGCCAGCGGGAGGGGCGTCTACGAGCAGTACTTC
TRBJ1-1 | TRBV5-1 | NA | NA | CASSLDRSNTEAFF | TGCGCCAGCAGCTTGGACAGGAGTAACACTGAAGCTTTCTTT
TRBJ1-2 | TRBV7-9 | NA | TRBD1 | CASSSRTGAGEGYTF | TGTGCCAGCAGCTCCCGGACAGGTGCCGGGGAGGGCTACACCTTC
TRBJ2-3 | TRBV29-1 | NA | TRBD2 | CSVEGGRVSTDTQYF | TGCAGCGTTGAAGGGGGGAGGGTTAGCACAGATACGCAGTATTTT
TRBJ1-1 | TRBV7-6 | NA | NA | CASSLAGAGSEAFF | TGTGCCAGCAGCTTAGCAGGGGCAGGGTCTGAAGCTTTCTTT
TRBJ1-2 | TRBV5-4 | NA | NA | CASSLEGRVDLGYTF | TGTGCCAGCAGCTTGGAGGGCAGGGTGGATCTTGGCTACACCTTC
TRBJ1-1 | TRBV3-1/TRBV3-2 | NA | NA | CASSQVGVGTEAFF | TGTGCCAGCAGCCAAGTAGGGGTAGGGACTGAAGCTTTCTTT
TRBJ2-5 | TRBV28 | NA | TRBD2 | CASSGGVETQYF | TGTGCCAGCAGTGGGGGGGTTGAGACCCAGTACTTC
TRBJ2-3 | TRBV9 | NA | TRBD2 | CASSVGSGATDTQYF | TGTGCCAGCAGCGTAGGAAGCGGGGCCACAGATACGCAGTATTTT
TRBJ1-6 | TRBV7-2 | NA | NA | CASSSTGARGSPLHF | TGTGCCAGCAGCTCTACCGGGGCGAGGGGGTCACCCCTCCACTTT
TRBJ1-2 | TRBV19 | NA | NA | CASNLDNGGMNYGYTF | TGTGCCAGTAACCTGGACAACGGGGGGATGAACTATGGCTACACCTTC
TRBJ2-7 | TRBV7-9 | few | NA | CASSSREAYEQYF | TGTGCCAGCAGCTCCAGGGAAGCCTACGAGCAGTACTTC
TRBJ2-7 | TRBV6-6 | few | TRBD1 | CASSPGQGSYEQYF | TGTGCCAGCAGTCCGGGACAGGGGTCATACGAGCAGTACTTC
TRBJ2-1 | TRBV11-3 | NA | TRBD1 | CASSNRDRVYNEQFF | TGTGCCAGCAGCAACCGGGACAGGGTTTACAATGAGCAGTTCTTC
TRBJ1-5 | TRBV19 | NA | NA | CASSSQFSNQPQHF | TGTGCCAGTAGTAGTCAGTTTAGCAATCAGCCCCAGCATTTT
TRBJ2-7 | TRBV7-9 | once | TRBD2 | CAETSGDGPYEQYF | TGTGCCGAAACTAGCGGGGACGGACCCTACGAGCAGTACTTC
TRBJ2-2 | TRBV28 | NA | TRBD2 | CASSFSSRGTSGVGTGELFF | TGTGCCAGCAGTTTTTCCTCCCGAGGGACTAGCGGGGTTGGGACCGGGGAGCTGTTTTTT
TRBJ2-1 | TRBV7-7 | NA | NA | CASSLGDPGLGIEQFF | TGTGCTAGCAGCTTAGGGGACCCGGGACTTGGGATTGAGCAGTTCTTC
TRBJ1-1 | TRBV15 | NA | NA | CATSSNRGTEAFF | TGTGCCACCAGCAGTAACCGGGGGACTGAAGCTTTCTTT
TRBJ1-2 | TRBV27 | NA | TRBD1 | CASSFLSGGQTPYGYTF | TGTGCCAGCAGTTTTTTGTCAGGGGGACAAACCCCTTATGGCTACACCTTC
TRBJ1-2 | TRBV3-1/TRBV3-2 | NA | NA | CASSQNPGEHYGYTF | TGTGCCAGCAGCCAAAACCCGGGGGAGCACTATGGCTACACCTTC
TRBJ1-4 | TRBV4-1 | NA | NA | CASSQDDRMEEKLFF | TGCGCCAGCAGCCAAGATGACCGTATGGAGGAAAAACTGTTTTTT
TRBJ1-4 | TRBV5-5 | NA | NA | CASSPGGGEGEKLFF | TGTGCCAGCAGCCCTGGTGGGGGCGAAGGTGAAAAACTGTTTTTT
TRBJ1-6 | TRBV6-5 | few | TRBD1 | CASSYVRGPGNSPLHF | TGTGCCAGCAGTTACGTCAGGGGGCCGGGAAATTCACCCCTCCACTTT
TRBJ2-5 | TRBV3-1/TRBV3-2 | NA | NA | CASSPNQETQYF | TGTGCCAGCAGCCCCAACCAAGAGACCCAGTACTTC
TRBJ1-2 | TRBV19 | NA | NA | CASRRGGTEAYGYTF | TGTGCCAGTAGGCGGGGTGGAACAGAGGCCTATGGCTACACCTTC
TRBJ2-5 | TRBV6-1 | NA | NA | CASSEWAAGTQETQYF | TGTGCCAGCAGTGAATGGGCGGCGGGCACCCAAGAGACCCAGTACTTC
TRBJ1-6 | TRBV7-9 | few | TRBD1 | CASSEKTGGRSPLHF | TGTGCCAGCAGCGAAAAGACAGGGGGTAGGTCACCCCTCCACTTT
TRBJ2-1 | TRBV11-1 | NA | NA | CASSPRLLYNEQFF | TGTGCCAGCAGCCCGAGACTACTTTACAATGAGCAGTTCTTC
TRBJ1-6 | TRBV9 | NA | NA | CASSSTDTNSPLHF | TGTGCCAGCAGCTCGACGGACACTAATTCACCCCTCCACTTT
TRBJ1-2 | TRBV2 | NA | TRBD1 | CASVGQGGGNYGYTF | TGTGCCAGCGTTGGACAGGGAGGGGGGAACTATGGCTACACCTTC
TRBJ1-2 | TRBV5-4 | few | TRBD1 | CASSLRTGKDYGYTF | TGTGCCAGCAGCCTCCGGACAGGGAAGGACTATGGCTACACCTTC
TRBJ2-2 | TRBV3-1/TRBV3-2 | NA | NA | CASSLEAEDGELFF | TGTGCCAGCAGCCTCGAGGCGGAGGACGGGGAGCTGTTTTTT
TRBJ2-7 | TRBV13 | NA | NA | CASSFGSVGRGYF | TGTGCCAGCAGCTTTGGGTCGGTAGGACGGGGGTACTTC
TRBJ1-5 | TRBV6-1 | NA | TRBD1 | CASSDVLDRGSNQPQHF | TGTGCCAGCAGTGACGTGTTAGACAGGGGTAGCAATCAGCCCCAGCATTTT
TRBJ2-3 | TRBV20-1 | NA | TRBD2 | CSASRTSGGDTQYF | TGCAGTGCTAGTAGAACTAGCGGGGGAGATACGCAGTATTTT
TRBJ1-4 | TRBV19 | once | TRBD1 | CASSELRQGGEKLFF | TGTGCCAGCAGCGAACTTCGACAGGGTGGCGAAAAACTGTTTTTT
TRBJ2-7 | TRBV27 | NA | NA | CASSFSGVYEQYF | TGTGCCAGCAGTTTCTCCGGAGTCTACGAGCAGTACTTC
TRBJ2-7 | TRBV19 | NA | NA | CASSMGRGAYEQYF | TGTGCCAGTAGTATGGGCAGGGGGGCCTACGAGCAGTACTTC
TRBJ2-7 | TRBV7-9 | NA | TRBD1 | CASSKQGISSEQYF | TGTGCCAGCAGCAAACAGGGGATAAGTTCCGAGCAGTACTTC
TRBJ1-2 | TRBV28 | NA | NA | CASSLDQGWGYTF | TGTGCCAGCAGTTTAGATCAGGGTTGGGGCTACACCTTC
TRBJ2-7 | TRBV11-2 | NA | TRBD1 | CASSSTGTGYEQYF | TGTGCCAGCAGCTCGACCGGGACAGGATACGAGCAGTACTTC
TRBJ1-5 | TRBV11-2 | NA | NA | CASSLGSQSSSNQPQHF | TGTGCCAGCAGCTTAGGCTCACAGTCGTCTAGCAATCAGCCCCAGCATTTT
TRBJ2-7 | TRBV27 | NA | NA | CASSIGMGGYEQYF | TGTGCCAGCAGTATAGGGATGGGGGGATACGAGCAGTACTTC
TRBJ2-2 | TRBV7-2 | NA | TRBD2 | CASSSSGGLNTGELFF | TGTGCCAGCAGCTCGAGCGGGGGCCTGAACACCGGGGAGCTGTTTTTT
TRBJ2-7 | TRBV19 | once | NA | CASSRQAGESGNEQYF | TGTGCCAGTAGTAGGCAGGCAGGGGAGAGCGGGAACGAGCAGTACTTC
TRBJ2-4 | TRBV4-3 | once | NA | CASSQDVGVEQYF | TGCGCCAGCAGCCAAGATGTAGGGGTGGAGCAGTACTTC
TRBJ1-4 | TRBV28 | NA | NA | CASSLSSGSNEKLFF | TGTGCCAGCAGTTTATCATCGGGGTCGAATGAAAAACTGTTTTTT
TRBJ1-2 | TRBV10-1 | NA | NA | CASSEWRRGNTF | TGCGCCAGCAGTGAGTGGCGGAGGGGAAACACCTTC
TRBJ2-3 | TRBV5-8 | NA | NA | CASSGRRSTDTQYF | TGTGCCAGCAGCGGGAGGAGGAGCACAGATACGCAGTATTTT